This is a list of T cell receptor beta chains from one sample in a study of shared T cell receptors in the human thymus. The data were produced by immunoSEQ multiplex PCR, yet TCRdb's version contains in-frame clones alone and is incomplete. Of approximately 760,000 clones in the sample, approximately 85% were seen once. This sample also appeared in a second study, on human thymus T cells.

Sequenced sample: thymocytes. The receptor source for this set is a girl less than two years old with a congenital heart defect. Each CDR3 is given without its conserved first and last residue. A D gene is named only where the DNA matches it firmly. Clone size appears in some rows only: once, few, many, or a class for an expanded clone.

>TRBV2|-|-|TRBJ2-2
ASKGHSTGELF
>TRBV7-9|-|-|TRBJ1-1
ASSQMAGVNTEAF
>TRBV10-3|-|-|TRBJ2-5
AINRVGEETQY
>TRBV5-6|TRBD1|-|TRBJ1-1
ASSLRQGEGTEAF
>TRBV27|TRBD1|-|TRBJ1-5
ASGYPLGTGIYSNQPQH
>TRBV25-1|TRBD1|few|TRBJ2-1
ASGGPDRSSYNEQF
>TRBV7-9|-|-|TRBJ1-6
ASSRGLPNNSPLH
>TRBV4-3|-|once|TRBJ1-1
ASSLLPRITRNTEAF
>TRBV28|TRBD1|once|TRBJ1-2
ASSSTPDRAHGYT
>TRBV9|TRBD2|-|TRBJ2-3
ASSVEATSGAGGTDTQY
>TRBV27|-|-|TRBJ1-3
ASSLRGGLTDSSGNTIY
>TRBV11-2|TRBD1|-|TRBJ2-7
ASSSSRDRGHEQY
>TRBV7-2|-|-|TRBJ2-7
ASSFSGQVSYEQY
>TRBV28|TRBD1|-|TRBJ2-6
ASSLGGQGGEILSGANVLT
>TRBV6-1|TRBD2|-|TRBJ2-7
ASGASGGGYEQY
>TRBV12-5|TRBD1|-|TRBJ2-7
ASGLVRRDRGPNEQY
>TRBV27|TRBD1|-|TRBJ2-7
ASKEGAPGQGHEQY
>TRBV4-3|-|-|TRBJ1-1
ASSPGRQGYEAF
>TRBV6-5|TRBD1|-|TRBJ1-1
ASRKTGVENTEAF
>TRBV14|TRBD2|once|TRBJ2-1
ASSQYRVGLAPVEEQF
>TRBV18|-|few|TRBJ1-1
ASSPRGENTEAF
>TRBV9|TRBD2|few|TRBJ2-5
ASSVVGTSGGTQY
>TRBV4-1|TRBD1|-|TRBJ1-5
ASSPMDREGQPQH
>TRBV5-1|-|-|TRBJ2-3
ASSLGAGADTDTQY
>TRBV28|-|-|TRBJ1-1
AIHLNTEAF
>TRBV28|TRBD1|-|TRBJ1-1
ASSEPGQEMNTEAF
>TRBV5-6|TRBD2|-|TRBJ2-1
ASSFNSRLAGGWEQF
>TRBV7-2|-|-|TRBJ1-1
ASLDIGGTEAF
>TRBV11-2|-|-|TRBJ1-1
ASRFTENTEAF
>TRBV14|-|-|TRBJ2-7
ASSGGYSYEQY
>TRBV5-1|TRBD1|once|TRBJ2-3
ASSLDFGVIIDRVGHRGTDTQY